The sequence of this T cell receptor beta chain was determined in a study of Ad26.COV2.S vaccination and SARS-CoV-2 variants. The data were produced by immunoSEQ multiplex PCR, yet TCRdb's version contains in-frame clones alone and is incomplete. This table holds roughly 700,000 clones, roughly 90% found once. This CDR3 contains 14 residues. Trimming cost V 5 bases and J 0 bases, with 9 bases left between them. CDR1 is SGHTA and CDR2 is FQGNSA in the germline V gene. As to this clone: Its antigen is currently unknown.

Study results and caveats: Following vaccination, spike-specific CD8+ and CD4+ T cell responses reportedly exhibited substantial breadth.

The treatment is: about 20 received Ad26.COV2.S at low or high dose, single or two shots; roughly 5 received placebo; per-sample allocation not given. The investigators took samples on day 63 after the first vaccine or placebo injection. The sequence was collected from a person between 18 and 60 years old who received the Ad26.COV2.S COVID-19 vaccine or a placebo. This material consisted of peripheral blood, taken in a trial of Ad26.COV2.S vaccine versus placebo. The chain is built from TRBV7-2 and TRBJ2-3, with D perhaps matching TRBD1 (6 bases). The CDR3 DNA follows: TGTGCCAGCAGCGGACAGACCAGCACAGATACGCAGTATTTT. It is translated as CASSGQTSTDTQYF.